This T cell receptor beta chain was observed in a study of PD-1 blockade in classical Hodgkin lymphoma. Study conclusions and caveats: Baseline TCR diversity was reportedly lower in newly diagnosed patients than in healthy donors. It was reported as lower still in relapsed/refractory patients. Why the repertoires differ is still unclear, perhaps disease activity or prior therapy.

The time point here: newly diagnosed, previously untreated cHL patient sample. As a comparison, the study used PBMCs from newly diagnosed, untreated classical Hodgkin lymphoma. On this clone itself: Its antigen is unknown.

Method: immunoSEQ multiplex PCR; TCRdb's copy keeps in-frame clones and lacks some. The sample carries around 26,000 clones, around 94% recorded once. The sequence was obtained from a human donor with classical Hodgkin lymphoma. Sequenced material: peripheral blood mononuclear cells (PBMCs).

In nucleotides, the CDR3 is TGTGCTAGTGGTTTGGATACAGGGAACACTGAAGCTTTCTTT. It codes for CASGLDTGNTEAFF. This chain joins TRBV12-5 and TRBJ1-1, with D perhaps matching TRBD1 (5 bases). From germline, CDR1 is LGHNT and CDR2 FRNRAP. Deletions cut 1 base from V and 1 base from J, with 7 bases between. This CDR3 spans 14 amino acids.